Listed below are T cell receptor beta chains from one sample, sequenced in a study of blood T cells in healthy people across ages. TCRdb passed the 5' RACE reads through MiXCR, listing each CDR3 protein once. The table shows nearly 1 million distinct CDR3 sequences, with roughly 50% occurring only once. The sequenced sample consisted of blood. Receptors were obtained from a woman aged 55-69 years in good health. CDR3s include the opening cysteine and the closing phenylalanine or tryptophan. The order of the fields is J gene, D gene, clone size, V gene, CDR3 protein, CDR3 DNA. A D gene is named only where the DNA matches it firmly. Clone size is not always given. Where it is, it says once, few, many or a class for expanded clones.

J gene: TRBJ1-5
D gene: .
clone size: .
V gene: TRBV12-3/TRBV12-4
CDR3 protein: CAAGRDQPQHF
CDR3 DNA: TGTGCCGCAGGGCGGGATCAGCCCCAGCATTTT

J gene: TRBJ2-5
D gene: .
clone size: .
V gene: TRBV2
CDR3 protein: CASSPRGLEETQYF
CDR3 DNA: TGTGCCAGCAGTCCACGGGGACTTGAAGAGACCCAGTACTTC

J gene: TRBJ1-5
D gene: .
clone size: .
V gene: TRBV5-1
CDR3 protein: CASSFGKDQPQHF
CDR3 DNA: TGCGCCAGCAGCTTCGGGAAGGATCAGCCCCAGCATTTT

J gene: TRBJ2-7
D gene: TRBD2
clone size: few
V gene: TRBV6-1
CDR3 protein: CASSGSGAAYEQYF
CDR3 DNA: TGTGCCAGCAGTGGTAGCGGGGCCGCCTACGAGCAGTACTTC

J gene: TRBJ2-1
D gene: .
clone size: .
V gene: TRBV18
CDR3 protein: CAGSPVQGTYDEQFF
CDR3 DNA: TGTGCCGGCTCACCCGTACAGGGGACTTATGATGAGCAGTTCTTC

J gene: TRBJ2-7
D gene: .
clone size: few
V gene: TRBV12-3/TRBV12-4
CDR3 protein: CASSLDVHEQYF
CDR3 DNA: TGTGCCAGCAGTTTAGACGTCCACGAGCAGTACTTC

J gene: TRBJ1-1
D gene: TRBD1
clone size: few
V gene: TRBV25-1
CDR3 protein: CASSGRTGAVITEAFF
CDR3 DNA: TGTGCCAGCAGTGGACGGACAGGGGCTGTCATCACTGAAGCTTTCTTT

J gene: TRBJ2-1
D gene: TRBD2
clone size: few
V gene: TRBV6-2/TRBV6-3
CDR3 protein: CASSYSNIPGQISGRSSYNEQFF
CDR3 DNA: TGTGCCAGCAGTTACTCGAACATTCCGGGACAGATTAGCGGGAGGAGCTCCTACAATGAGCAGTTCTTC

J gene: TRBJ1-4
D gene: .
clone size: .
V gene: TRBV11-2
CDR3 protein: CASSLGPGPEKLFF
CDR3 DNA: TGTGCCAGCAGCTTAGGGCCGGGGCCCGAAAAACTGTTTTTT

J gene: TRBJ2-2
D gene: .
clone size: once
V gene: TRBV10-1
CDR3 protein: CASTGGFLAGELFF
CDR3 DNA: TGCGCCAGCACTGGGGGCTTTTTAGCCGGGGAGCTGTTTTTT

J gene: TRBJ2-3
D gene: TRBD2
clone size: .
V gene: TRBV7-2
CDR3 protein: CASSSRVAGGTDTQYF
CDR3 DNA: TGTGCCAGCAGCTCTCGAGTAGCGGGGGGCACAGATACGCAGTATTTT

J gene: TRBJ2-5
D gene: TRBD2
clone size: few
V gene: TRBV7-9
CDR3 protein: CASSLQGAGQETQYF
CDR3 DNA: TGTGCCAGCAGCTTACAGGGAGCGGGGCAAGAGACCCAGTACTTC

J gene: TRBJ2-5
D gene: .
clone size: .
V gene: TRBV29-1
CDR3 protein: CSVGIAGEVFEETQYF
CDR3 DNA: TGCAGCGTTGGTATCGCTGGGGAGGTCTTCGAAGAGACCCAGTACTTC

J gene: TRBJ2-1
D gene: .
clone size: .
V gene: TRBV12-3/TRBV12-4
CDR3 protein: CASSLAVWGEEHEQFF
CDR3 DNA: TGTGCCAGCAGTTTAGCCGTCTGGGGGGAGGAGCATGAGCAGTTCTTC

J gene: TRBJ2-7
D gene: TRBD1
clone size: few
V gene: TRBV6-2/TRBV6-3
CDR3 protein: CASSWRLGTDYYEQYF
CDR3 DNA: TGTGCCAGCAGTTGGAGGCTCGGGACAGATTACTACGAGCAGTACTTC

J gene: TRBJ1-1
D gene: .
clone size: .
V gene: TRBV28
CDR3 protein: CASVTGTVLEAFF
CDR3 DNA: TGTGCCAGCGTCACAGGGACCGTCCTTGAAGCTTTCTTT

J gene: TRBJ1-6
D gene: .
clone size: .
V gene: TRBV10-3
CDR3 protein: CAISDTRTESVGGSPLHF
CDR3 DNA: TGTGCCATCAGTGATACTCGAACAGAATCCGTCGGTGGTTCACCCCTCCACTTT

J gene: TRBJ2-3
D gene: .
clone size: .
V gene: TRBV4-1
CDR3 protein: CASSPLTGGRRTQYF
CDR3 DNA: TGCGCCAGCAGCCCCCTCACCGGTGGTCGTCGTACGCAGTATTTT

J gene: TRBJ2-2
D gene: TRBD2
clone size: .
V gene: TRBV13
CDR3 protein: CASSLGNIAGGTGELFF
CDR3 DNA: TGTGCCAGCAGCTTAGGAAATATAGCGGGAGGCACCGGGGAGCTGTTTTTT

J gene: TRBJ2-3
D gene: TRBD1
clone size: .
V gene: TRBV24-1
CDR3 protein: CATSDSDRGDPTDTQYF
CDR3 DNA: TGTGCCACCAGTGACTCAGACAGGGGGGATCCCACAGATACGCAGTATTTT

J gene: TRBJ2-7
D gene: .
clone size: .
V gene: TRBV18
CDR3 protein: CASSPSGTGYYEQYF
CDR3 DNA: TGTGCCAGCTCACCAAGTGGCACCGGCTACTACGAGCAGTACTTC

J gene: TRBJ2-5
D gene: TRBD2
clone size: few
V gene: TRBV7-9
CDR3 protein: CASSYSTSGQETQYF
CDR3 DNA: TGTGCCAGCAGCTACTCGACTAGCGGCCAAGAGACCCAGTACTTC

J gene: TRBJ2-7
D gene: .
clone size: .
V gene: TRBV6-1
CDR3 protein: CASSEIRRGRVNEQYF
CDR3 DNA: TGTGCCAGCAGTGAGATTCGTCGGGGGCGCGTGAATGAGCAGTACTTC

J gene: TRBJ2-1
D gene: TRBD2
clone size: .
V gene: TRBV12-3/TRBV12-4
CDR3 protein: CASSPGLAGSDEQFF
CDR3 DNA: TGTGCCAGCAGCCCTGGACTAGCGGGAAGCGATGAGCAGTTCTTC

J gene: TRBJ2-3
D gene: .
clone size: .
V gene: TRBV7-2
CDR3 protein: CASSLVASGTYMNTQYF
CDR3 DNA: TGTGCCAGCAGCTTAGTGGCGTCAGGGACGTACATGAATACGCAGTATTTT

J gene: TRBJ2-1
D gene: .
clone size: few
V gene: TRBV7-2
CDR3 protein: CASSFGGGGRAQFF
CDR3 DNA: TGTGCCAGCAGCTTTGGGGGAGGGGGCCGCGCGCAGTTCTTC

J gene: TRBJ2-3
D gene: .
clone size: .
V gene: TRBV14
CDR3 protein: CASSQESLRGDTQYF
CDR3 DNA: TGTGCCAGCAGCCAAGAATCACTCCGGGGAGATACGCAGTATTTT

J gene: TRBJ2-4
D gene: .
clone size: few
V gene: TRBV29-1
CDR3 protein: CSVETGTNLAKNIQYF
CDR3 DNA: TGCAGCGTCGAAACTGGGACAAATCTAGCCAAAAACATTCAGTACTTC

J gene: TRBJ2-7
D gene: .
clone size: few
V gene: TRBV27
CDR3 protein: CASSLMFPGRGLSYEQYF
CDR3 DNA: TGTGCCAGCAGTTTAATGTTTCCAGGGCGGGGCCTCTCCTACGAGCAGTACTTC

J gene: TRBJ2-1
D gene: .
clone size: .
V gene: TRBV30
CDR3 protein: CAWSGRDEQFF
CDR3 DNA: TGTGCCTGGAGTGGGAGGGATGAGCAGTTCTTC

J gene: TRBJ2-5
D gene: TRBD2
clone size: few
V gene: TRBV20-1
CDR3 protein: CSARKTSGQETQYF
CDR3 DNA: TGCAGTGCTAGAAAGACTAGCGGACAGGAGACCCAGTACTTC

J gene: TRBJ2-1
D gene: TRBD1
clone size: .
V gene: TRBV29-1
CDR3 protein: CSVVDRELADEQFF
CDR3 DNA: TGCAGCGTCGTTGACAGGGAATTAGCCGATGAGCAGTTCTTC

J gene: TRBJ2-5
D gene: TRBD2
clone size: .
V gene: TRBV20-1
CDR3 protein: CSARSLAGGETQYF
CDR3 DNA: TGCAGTGCTAGAAGTCTAGCGGGAGGAGAGACCCAGTACTTC

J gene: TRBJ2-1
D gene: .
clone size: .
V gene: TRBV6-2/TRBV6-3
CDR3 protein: CARGEQFF
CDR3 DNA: TGTGCCAGGGGTGAGCAGTTCTTC

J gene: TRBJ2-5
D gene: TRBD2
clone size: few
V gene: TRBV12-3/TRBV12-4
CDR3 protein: CASQTGTSGIKTQYF
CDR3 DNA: TGTGCCAGCCAAACCGGGACTAGCGGGATAAAGACCCAGTACTTC

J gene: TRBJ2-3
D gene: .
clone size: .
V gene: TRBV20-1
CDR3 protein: CSAPQGRTQYF
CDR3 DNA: TGCAGTGCTCCACAGGGTCGTACGCAGTATTTT

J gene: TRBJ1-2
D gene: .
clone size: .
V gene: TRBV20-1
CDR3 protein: CSASPRTGGGYTF
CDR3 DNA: TGCAGTGCTAGCCCCAGAACCGGGGGCGGCTACACCTTC

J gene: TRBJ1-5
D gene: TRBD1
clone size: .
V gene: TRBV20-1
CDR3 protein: CSATEGQLYSNQPQHF
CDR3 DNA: TGCAGTGCGACAGAGGGACAGTTGTATAGCAATCAGCCCCAGCATTTT

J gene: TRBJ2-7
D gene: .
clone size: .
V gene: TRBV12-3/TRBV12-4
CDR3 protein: CASGLRREVYEQYF
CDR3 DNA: TGTGCCAGCGGTTTACGTCGGGAAGTCTACGAGCAGTACTTC

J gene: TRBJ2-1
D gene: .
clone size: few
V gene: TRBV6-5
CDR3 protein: CASSYSNPGLTDNEQFF
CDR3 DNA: TGTGCCAGCAGTTACTCGAATCCGGGACTTACTGACAATGAGCAGTTCTTC

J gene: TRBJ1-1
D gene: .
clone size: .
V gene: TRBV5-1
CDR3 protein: CASMGTMNTEAFF
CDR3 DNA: TGCGCCAGCATGGGAACCATGAACACTGAAGCTTTCTTT

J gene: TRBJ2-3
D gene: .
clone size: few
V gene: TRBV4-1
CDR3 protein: CASSQRVVGVGVADTQYF
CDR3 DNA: TGCGCCAGCAGCCAGAGGGTCGTAGGCGTTGGTGTCGCAGATACGCAGTATTTT